This TCR beta chain was identified during a study of beta chain features in type 1 diabetes. Study findings and constraints: TCRB CDR3s from Type 1 diabetes patients were moderately but significantly shorter in all four CD4+ subsets.

For this clone: The antigen remains undetermined.

Deletions cut 6 bases from V and 1 base from J, with 13 bases between. Per the germline V gene, CDR1 is MNHEY and CDR2 is SMNVEV (reference sequence). CDR3 length: 14 amino acids. Investigators reverse transcribed all isolated RNA, so they sequenced expressed TCRB transcripts. Measured with immunoSEQ multiplex PCR; TCRdb has only the in-frame clones, and not every one. The sample has hundreds of thousands of clones, 9.3% seen once. This chain links TRBV27 with TRBJ2-7; D may be TRBD2 (6 bases). The sequence was collected from a man aged 30-40 years with type 1 diabetes. Sequencing input: central memory CD4+ T cells from blood. CDR3 sequence: CASRGSGQSYEQYF. The DNA for the CDR3 is TGTGCCAGCAGGGGGAGCGGGCAATCCTACGAGCAGTACTTC.